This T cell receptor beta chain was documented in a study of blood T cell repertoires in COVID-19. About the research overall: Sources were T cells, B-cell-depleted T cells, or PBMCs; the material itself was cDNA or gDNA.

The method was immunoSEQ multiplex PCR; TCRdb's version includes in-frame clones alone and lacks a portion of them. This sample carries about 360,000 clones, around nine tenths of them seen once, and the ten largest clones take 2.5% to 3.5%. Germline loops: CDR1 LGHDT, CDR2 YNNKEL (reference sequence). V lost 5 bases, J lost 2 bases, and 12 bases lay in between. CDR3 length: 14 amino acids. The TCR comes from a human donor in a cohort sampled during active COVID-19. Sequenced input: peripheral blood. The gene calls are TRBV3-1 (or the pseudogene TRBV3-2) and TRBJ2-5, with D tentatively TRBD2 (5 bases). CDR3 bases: TGTGCCAGCAGCTCCGGGGATCGACAAGAGACCCAGTACTTC. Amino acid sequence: CASSSGDRQETQYF.